Listed here are 25 T cell receptor beta chains from one sample, sequenced in a study of blood T cell repertoires in COVID-19. TCRdb's table, derived via immunoSEQ multiplex PCR, lists solely in-frame clones and lacks some. The sample has some 45,000 clones, about 90% seen once; the top ten hold about a tenth. Source material: peripheral blood. The receptor set was obtained from a man in his fifties or sixties with active COVID-19.

The CDR3 DNA reads as TGCGCCAGCAGCCAGGAATCAAGACAGACAGATACGCAGTATTTT. As protein: CASSQESRQTDTQYF. V is TRBV5-1 and J is TRBJ2-3, with D perhaps TRBD1 (5 bases). This CDR3 spans 15 amino acids. Trimming removed 4 bases from V and 3 bases from J, with 15 bases in between. Germline loops: CDR1 SGHRS, CDR2 YFSETQ.

The chain couples TRBV19 to TRBJ1-5; perhaps TRBD1 as D (5 bases). Deletions cut 5 bases from V and 3 bases from J, with 11 bases between. The CDR3 sequence is 14 residues long. Germline CDR1 reads LNHDA; CDR2 reads SQIVND (reference sequence). CDR3 residues: CASSPRVINQPQHF. CDR3 nucleotide sequence: TGTGCCAGTAGTCCCAGGGTTATCAATCAGCCCCAGCATTTT.

The J gene is TRBJ1-1, the V gene TRBV5-6, with D possibly being TRBD1 (5 bases). Germline assignment: CDR1 SGHDT and CDR2 YYEEEE. The germline V and J ends were trimmed by 4 bases and 4 bases, with 17 bases remaining between them. CDR3 length: 15 amino acids. CDR3 in DNA: TGTGCCAGCAGCCAGACCGGGGGGTTCGGCACTGAAGCTTTCTTT. Translating it yields CASSQTGGFGTEAFF. Using reference TRBV5-6 and TRBJ1-1 for the parts outside the CDR3, the full variable domain is DAGVTQSPTHLIKTRGQQVTLRCSPKSGHDTVSWYQQALGQGPQFIFQYYEEEERQRGNFPDRFSGHQFPNYSSELNVNALLLGDSALYLCASSQTGGFGTEAFFGQGTRLTVV.

V usage is TRBV5-4 and J usage is TRBJ2-1; TRBD2 matches at 9 bases. Per germline, CDR1 SGHNT and CDR2 YYREEE (reference sequence). V trimming: 4 bases; J trimming: 7 bases; junction bases outside the gene matches: 9. The CDR3 is made up of 15 amino acids. The CDR3 DNA reads TGTGCCAGCAGCCCACTAGCGGGCGCTAGTAATGAGCAGTTCTTC. It specifies CASSPLAGASNEQFF.

CDR3 DNA sequence: TGTGCCAGCAGTACAGGGGTTGACACTGAAGCTTTCTTT. Amino acids: CASSTGVDTEAFF. The chain has TRBV7-9 and TRBJ1-1, with TRBD1 matching 7 bases. Germline V gene sequence: CDR1 SEHNR, CDR2 FQNEAQ (reference sequence). V shed 6 bases and J 3 bases; nucleotides not matched to a gene: 4. The CDR3 covers 13 residues.

This chain links TRBV7-8 with TRBJ1-1, with D unresolved. The germline V gene encodes CDR1 SGHVS and CDR2 FQNEAQ. The CDR3 is 15 residues long. V dropped 0 bases and J dropped 5 bases, with 13 bases sitting between them. DNA for the CDR3: TGTGCCAGCAGCTTAGCGGTGGGAGGGCGGACTGAAGCTTTCTTT. It encodes CASSLAVGGRTEAFF.

V usage is TRBV11-3 and J usage is TRBJ2-2, with D uncertain. From germline, CDR1 is SGHNT and CDR2 YENEEA. The CDR3 is 17 residues long. Trimming pared 5 bases from V and 6 bases from J, leaving 22 bases between. As DNA, the CDR3 is TGTGCCAGCAGCCATTCCCTTTCCCCCAGTCGCCCCGGGGAGCTGTTTTTT. This codes for CASSHSLSPSRPGELFF. The whole variable domain, remainder taken from reference TRBV11-3 and TRBJ2-2, is EAGVVQSPRYKIIEKKQPVAFWCNPISGHNTLYWYLQNLGQGPELLIRYENEEAVDDSQLPKDRFSAERLKGVDSTLKIQPAELGDSAVYLCASSHSLSPSRPGELFFGEGSRLTVL.

The V call is TRBV5-1, the J call TRBJ2-5, with 9 bases fitting TRBD1. The CDR3 is 14 amino acids. V shed 5 bases, J shed 4 bases, and the junction held 6 bases outside the gene matches. CDR1 and CDR2 from the germline V gene are SGHRS and YFSETQ. This chain's CDR3 is CASRITGGPETQYF. The CDR3 bases are TGCGCCAGCAGGATTACAGGGGGCCCAGAGACCCAGTACTTC.

Worth noting for this clone: Other nucleotide sequences in the sample specify the same CDR3. The rearrangement uses TRBV30 and TRBJ2-3, with 8 bases aligning to TRBD2. CDR3 size: 15 residues. With 1 base clipped from V and 0 bases from J, the junction kept 3 bases outside the gene matches. Germline V gene data show CDR1 as GTSNPN and CDR2 as SVGIG (reference sequence). The CDR3: CAWSGLAGSTDTQYF. DNA of the CDR3: TGTGCCTGGAGTGGGCTAGCGGGCAGCACAGATACGCAGTATTTT.

The V and J genes are TRBV2 and TRBJ1-5; 9 bases are a match to TRBD1. V lost 4 bases and J lost 2; bases outside the gene matches: 6. Germline V CDR1 and CDR2: SNHLY, FYNNEI. CDR3 length: 16 amino acids. DNA of the CDR3: TGTGCCAGCAGTGGACAGACAGGGGGTGGCAATCAGCCCCAGCATTTT. It codes for CASSGQTGGGNQPQHF.

The chain has TRBV5-4 and TRBJ2-7, with 7 bases identical to TRBD1. Germline V lookup: CDR1 SGHNT, CDR2 YYREEE (reference sequence). The J segment lost 1 base and the V segment lost 4 bases, leaving 11 bases of the junction unmatched. CDR3 size: 16 residues. The CDR3 sequence is CASSRIKGATSYEQYF. The CDR3 DNA sequence: TGTGCCAGCAGCCGGATCAAGGGGGCGACATCCTACGAGCAGTACTTC. The full variable domain, its missing parts supplied by reference TRBV5-4 and TRBJ2-7, is ETGVTQSPTHLIKTRGQQVTLRCSSQSGHNTVSWYQQALGQGPQFIFQYYREEENGRGNFPPRFSGLQFPNYSSELNVNALELDDSALYLCASSRIKGATSYEQYFGPGTRLTVT.

The chain carries TRBV30 and TRBJ2-5, with TRBD2 matching 14 bases. The length of the CDR3 is 15 residues. From germline, CDR1 is GTSNPN and CDR2 SVGIG (reference sequence). Trimming cost V 7 bases and J 7 bases; bases outside gene matches: 11. The CDR3 is CAYMTTSGRVGTQYF. CDR3 nucleotides: TGTGCCTATATGACGACTAGCGGGAGGGTTGGGACCCAGTACTTC.

The chain has TRBV19 and TRBJ2-7; TRBD1 matches at 9 bases. The CDR3 is made up of 14 amino acids. Germline-derived CDR1 and CDR2 are LNHDA and SQIVND (reference sequence). Unmatched junction bases numbered 6, after V lost 5 bases and J lost 4 bases. In nucleotides, the CDR3 is TGTGCCAGTAGTCCAGGACAGGGGCGATACGAGCAGTACTTC. As protein: CASSPGQGRYEQYF.

The gene calls are TRBV15 and TRBJ2-3; 9 bases are a match to TRBD2. The germline CDR1 and CDR2 sequences are LNHNV and YYDKDF (reference sequence). The V and J ends lost 2 bases and 0 bases, in that order; junction bases with no gene match: 12. The CDR3 covers 19 residues. The chain's CDR3 is CATSRRGGRASGSTDTQYF. Written as DNA, the CDR3 is TGTGCCACCAGCAGACGGGGCGGGAGGGCCAGTGGGAGCACAGATACGCAGTATTTT.

The J gene is TRBJ2-7, the V gene TRBV18, with TRBD1 as a possible D gene (5 bases). V lost 2 bases, J lost 2 bases, and 22 bases lay in between. This CDR3 region has 18 residues. The germline V gene encodes CDR1 KGHSH and CDR2 LQKENI. The CDR3 loop reads CASSPGPHQTELAYEQYF. DNA for the CDR3: TGTGCCAGCTCACCAGGCCCTCATCAGACAGAGCTTGCCTACGAGCAGTACTTC.

The CDR3 reads CAWSFGTADQPQHF. The CDR3 nucleotides are TGTGCCTGGAGTTTCGGGACAGCAGATCAGCCCCAGCATTTT. The chain is built from TRBV30 and TRBJ1-5, with TRBD1 matching over 7 bases. Germline V gene lookup returns CDR1 GTSNPN and CDR2 SVGIG (reference sequence). The CDR3 totals 14 residues. Trimming removed 2 bases from V and 5 bases from J; junction bases left unmatched: 6.

The chain has TRBV6-5 and TRBJ2-7, with a weak D call TRBD1 (5 bases). Trimming cost V 0 bases and J 6 bases, with 12 bases left between them. The CDR3 consists of 14 residues. Germline assignment: CDR1 MNHEY and CDR2 SVGAGI. DNA for the CDR3: TGTGCCAGCAGTTACTCTAAGCAGGGTTTCGAGCAGTACTTC. It codes for CASSYSKQGFEQYF.

This chain links TRBV7-9 with TRBJ2-7; possibly TRBD1 for D (6 bases). V was clipped by 1 base and J by 6 bases, with 22 bases between them. The CDR3 length is 17 residues. Germline CDR1 SEHNR, CDR2 FQNEAQ (reference sequence). DNA for the CDR3: TGTGCCAGCAGCTTAGATACAGCAGGGGTGCGGGCCTCCGAGCAGTACTTC. It translates to CASSLDTAGVRASEQYF.

V gene TRBV5-1 combines with J gene TRBJ1-1, with a tentative D call TRBD1 (6 bases). Germline V gene lookup returns CDR1 SGHRS and CDR2 YFSETQ. The length of the CDR3 is 13 residues. The germline V and J ends were trimmed by 4 bases and 3 bases, with 10 bases remaining between them. CDR3 nucleotide sequence: TGCGCCAGCAGCCCTACAGGGTACACTGAAGCTTTCTTT. Translation gives CASSPTGYTEAFF.

This clone came up once. V usage is TRBV9 and J usage is TRBJ2-2; TRBD2 matches at 10 bases. J gave up 5 bases and V 1 base, and 17 bases lay outside the gene matches. The CDR3 contains 20 residues. From germline, CDR1 is SGDLS and CDR2 YYNGEE. CDR3 bases: TGTGCCAGCAGCGTAACTAGCGGGACCCAGCCGTACTCGGGGACCGGGGAGCTGTTTTTT. This translates into CASSVTSGTQPYSGTGELFF.

The rearrangement joins TRBV5-1 to TRBJ1-4; 7 bases align to TRBD1. Germline-derived CDR1 and CDR2 are SGHRS and YFSETQ. CDR3 size: 14 residues. The J segment lost 4 bases and the V segment lost 2 bases, leaving 2 bases of the junction unmatched. CDR3 nucleotide sequence: TGCGCCAGCAGCTTAGGACAGGATAATGAAAAACTGTTTTTT. This gives the protein CASSLGQDNEKLFF. Full variable domain (rest looked up from reference TRBV5-1 and TRBJ1-4): KAGVTQTPRYLIKTRGQQVTLSCSPISGHRSVSWYQQTPGQGLQFLFEYFSETQRNKGNFPGRFSGRQFSNSRSEMNVSTLELGDSALYLCASSLGQDNEKLFFGSGTQLSVL.

The rearrangement links TRBV9 to TRBJ1-1; TRBD1 aligns across 8 bases. Germline CDR1 and CDR2: SGDLS and YYNGEE. Germline trimming cut 4 bases from V and 0 bases from J; bases unmatched to any gene: 5. The CDR3 spans 15 residues. CDR3 nucleotide sequence: TGTGCCAGCAGCAAACTACAGGGGGTGAACACTGAAGCTTTCTTT. It yields the protein CASSKLQGVNTEAFF.

V usage is TRBV4-2 and J usage is TRBJ1-6; 8 bases map to TRBD1. Unmatched junction bases numbered 1, after V lost 0 bases and J lost 6 bases. The CDR3 runs to 15 residues. The germline V gene encodes CDR1 LGHNA and CDR2 YNFKEQ. In DNA form, the CDR3 reads TGTGCCAGCAGCCAAGAAGACAGGGGTAATTCACCCCTCCACTTT. It specifies CASSQEDRGNSPLHF.

The chain joins TRBV3-1 (or the pseudogene TRBV3-2) to TRBJ2-1; TRBD2 might be the D (6 bases). Germline V gene data show CDR1 as LGHDT and CDR2 as YNNKEL (reference sequence). The ends were cut back, 1 base at V and 1 base at J, with 11 bases in the middle. The CDR3 spans 16 residues. The CDR3 nucleotides are TGTGCCAGCAGCCAAGCGGGACTGCCTTCCTACAATGAGCAGTTCTTC. Its protein product is CASSQAGLPSYNEQFF.

The CDR3 coding sequence is TGTGCCAGCATCACAGGGAGGGGTGGCTACACCTTC. It encodes CASITGRGGYTF. This chain links TRBV13 with TRBJ1-2, with D possibly being TRBD1 (6 bases). Germline CDR1 and CDR2: PRHDT and FYEKMQ (reference sequence). V lost 7 bases and J lost 7, with 13 bases in between. This CDR3 contains 12 residues.